Sequencing of this T cell receptor beta chain was carried out in a study of shared clonotypes between healthy human individuals. Method: immunoSEQ multiplex PCR; TCRdb's copy keeps in-frame clones and lacks some. This sample has roughly 2,000,000 clones; 85% to 95% occur once, and the top ten carry approximately 1.6%. Naive CD8 populations comprised CD45RO-negative cells positively selected for CCR7, excluding terminally differentiated effector memory CD45RA+ cells. The CDR3 is 15 amino acids. Germline CDR1 is SGHTA and CDR2 is FQGNSA. V was shortened by 5 bases and J by 4 bases, with 18 bases between the two germline ends.

The sequence was obtained from a man between 18 and 35 years old in good health. Some clones in this sample may be carry-over from other donors' samples. This sequence joins TRBV7-2 and TRBJ2-7; D may be TRBD1 or TRBD2 (5 bases each). Sample: naive CD8+ T cells from PBMCs. As DNA, the CDR3 is TGTGCCAGCAGCCCTAGCTGGGAGAGGGGTTACGAGCAGTACTTC. Translation gives CASSPSWERGYEQYF.